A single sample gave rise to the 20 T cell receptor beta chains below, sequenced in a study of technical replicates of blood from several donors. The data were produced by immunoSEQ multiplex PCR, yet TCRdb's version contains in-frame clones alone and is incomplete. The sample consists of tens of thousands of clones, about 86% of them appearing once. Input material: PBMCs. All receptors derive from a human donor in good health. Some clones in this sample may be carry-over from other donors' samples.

The CDR3 region is CASSSREVNTEAFF. The CDR3 bases are TGTGCCAGCAGCTCGAGAGAGGTGAACACTGAAGCTTTCTTT. The gene calls are TRBV5-5 and TRBJ1-1; no clear D gene. V dropped 3 bases and J dropped 0 bases, with 9 bases sitting between them. CDR1 and CDR2 (germline): SGHKS, YYEKEE (reference sequence). The CDR3 is made up of 14 amino acids.

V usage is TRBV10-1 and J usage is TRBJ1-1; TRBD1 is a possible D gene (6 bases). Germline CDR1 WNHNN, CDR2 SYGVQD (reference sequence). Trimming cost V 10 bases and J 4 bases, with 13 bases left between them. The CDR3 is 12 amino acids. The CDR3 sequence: CANPTGSTEAFF. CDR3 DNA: TGCGCCAACCCGACAGGTTCCACTGAAGCTTTCTTT.

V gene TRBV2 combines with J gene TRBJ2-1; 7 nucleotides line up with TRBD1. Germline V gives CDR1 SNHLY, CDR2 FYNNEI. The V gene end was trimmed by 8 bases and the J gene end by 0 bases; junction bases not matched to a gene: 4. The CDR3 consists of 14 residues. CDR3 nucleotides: TGTGCCAGCGGGACAGTTAGCTCCTACAATGAGCAGTTCTTC. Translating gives CASGTVSSYNEQFF.

CDR3 region: CASSDNTDTQYF. In nucleotides, the CDR3 is TGTGCCAGCAGCGACAACACAGATACGCAGTATTTT. The gene calls are TRBV7-3 and TRBJ2-3, with D uncertain. The V gene's germline CDR1 is SGHTA and CDR2 FQGTGA. Trimming removed 5 bases at V and 2 bases at J, with 5 bases between. The CDR3 loop spans 12 amino acids.

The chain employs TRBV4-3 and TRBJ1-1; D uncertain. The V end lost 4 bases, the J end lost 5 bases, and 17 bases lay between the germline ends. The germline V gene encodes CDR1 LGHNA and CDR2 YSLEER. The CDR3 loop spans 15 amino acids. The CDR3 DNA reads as TGCGCCAGCAGCCGGGTGCCGAGTGTGCGGACTGAAGCTTTCTTT. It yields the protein CASSRVPSVRTEAFF.

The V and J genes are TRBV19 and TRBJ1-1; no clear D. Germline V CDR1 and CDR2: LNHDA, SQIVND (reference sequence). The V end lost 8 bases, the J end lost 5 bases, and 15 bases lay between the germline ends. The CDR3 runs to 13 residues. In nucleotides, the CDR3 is TGTGCCAGTCCAAACTCAGCGGGAACTGAAGCTTTCTTT. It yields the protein CASPNSAGTEAFF.

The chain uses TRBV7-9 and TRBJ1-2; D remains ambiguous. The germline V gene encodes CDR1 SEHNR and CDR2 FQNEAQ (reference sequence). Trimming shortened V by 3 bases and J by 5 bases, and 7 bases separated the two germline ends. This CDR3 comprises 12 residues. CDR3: CASSFEAYGYTF. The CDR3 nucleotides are TGTGCCAGCAGCTTCGAGGCGTATGGCTACACCTTC.

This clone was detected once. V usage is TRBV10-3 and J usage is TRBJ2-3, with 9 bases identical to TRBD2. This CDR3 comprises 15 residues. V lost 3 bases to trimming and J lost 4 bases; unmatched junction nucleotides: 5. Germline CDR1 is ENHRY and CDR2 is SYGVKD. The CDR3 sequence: CAISEYSGGPDTQYF. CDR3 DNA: TGTGCCATCAGTGAATATAGCGGGGGTCCAGATACGCAGTATTTT.

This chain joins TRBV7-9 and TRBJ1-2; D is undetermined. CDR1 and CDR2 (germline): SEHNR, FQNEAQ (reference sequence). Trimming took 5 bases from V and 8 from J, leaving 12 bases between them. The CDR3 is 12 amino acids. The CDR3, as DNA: TGTGCCAGCAGCCCCCGTGGAGGAGGCTACACCTTC. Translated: CASSPRGGGYTF.

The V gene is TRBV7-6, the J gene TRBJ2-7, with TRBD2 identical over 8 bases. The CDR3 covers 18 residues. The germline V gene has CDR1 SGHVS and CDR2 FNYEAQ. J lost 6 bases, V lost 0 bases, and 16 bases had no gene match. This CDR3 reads CASSLAVGRSGLGGEQYF. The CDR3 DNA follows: TGTGCCAGCAGCTTAGCGGTCGGTCGATCGGGACTAGGGGGCGAGCAGTACTTC.

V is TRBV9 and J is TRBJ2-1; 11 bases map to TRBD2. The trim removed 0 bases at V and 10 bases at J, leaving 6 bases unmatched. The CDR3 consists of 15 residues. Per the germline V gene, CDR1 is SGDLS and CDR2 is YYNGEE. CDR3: CASSVVLAGGGEQFF. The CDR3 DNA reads TGTGCCAGCAGCGTAGTGTTAGCGGGGGGGGGAGAGCAGTTCTTC.

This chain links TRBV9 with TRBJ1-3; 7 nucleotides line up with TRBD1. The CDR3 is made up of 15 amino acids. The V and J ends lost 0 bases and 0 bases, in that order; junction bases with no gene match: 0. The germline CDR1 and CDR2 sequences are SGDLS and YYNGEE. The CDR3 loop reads CASSVEGASGNTIYF. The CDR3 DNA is TGTGCCAGCAGCGTAGAGGGGGCCTCTGGAAACACCATATATTTT.

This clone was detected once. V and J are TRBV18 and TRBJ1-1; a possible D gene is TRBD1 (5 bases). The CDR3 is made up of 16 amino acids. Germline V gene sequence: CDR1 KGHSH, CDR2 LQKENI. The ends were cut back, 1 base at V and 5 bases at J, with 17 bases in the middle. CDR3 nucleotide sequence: TGTGCCAGCTCACCACGGATTTCGGGGGGGTTGACTGAAGCTTTCTTT. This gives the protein CASSPRISGGLTEAFF.

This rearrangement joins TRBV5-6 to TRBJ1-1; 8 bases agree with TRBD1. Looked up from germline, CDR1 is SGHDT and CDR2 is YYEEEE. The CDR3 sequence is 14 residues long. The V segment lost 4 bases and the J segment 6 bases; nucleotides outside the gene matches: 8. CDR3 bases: TGTGCCAGCAGCATACGACAGGGGCACGCTGAAGCTTTCTTT. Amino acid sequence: CASSIRQGHAEAFF.

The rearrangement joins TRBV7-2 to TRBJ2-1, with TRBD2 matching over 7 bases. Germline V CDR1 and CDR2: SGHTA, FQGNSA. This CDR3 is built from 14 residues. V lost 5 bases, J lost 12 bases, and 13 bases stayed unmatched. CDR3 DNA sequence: TGTGCCAGCAGCCCACCCGGGACTACACCAAGGCAGTTCTTC. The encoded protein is CASSPPGTTPRQFF.

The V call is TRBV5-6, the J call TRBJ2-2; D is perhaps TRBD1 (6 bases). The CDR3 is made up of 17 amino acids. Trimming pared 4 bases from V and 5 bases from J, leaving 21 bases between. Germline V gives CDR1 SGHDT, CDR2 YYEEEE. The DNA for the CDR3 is TGTGCCAGCAGCCCGGCCGGTGGGGGCGGTAAGACCGGGGAGCTGTTTTTT. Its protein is CASSPAGGGGKTGELFF.

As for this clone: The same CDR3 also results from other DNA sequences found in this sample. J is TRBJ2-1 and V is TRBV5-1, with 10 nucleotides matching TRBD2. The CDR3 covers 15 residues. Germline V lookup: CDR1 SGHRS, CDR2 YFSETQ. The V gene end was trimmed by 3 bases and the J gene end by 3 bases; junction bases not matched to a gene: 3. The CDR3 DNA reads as TGCGCCAGCAGCTCCGGGACTAGCGTCTACAATGAGCAGTTCTTC. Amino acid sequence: CASSSGTSVYNEQFF.

The CDR3 sequence is CASSQQGANTEAFF. The CDR3 bases are TGTGCCAGTAGTCAACAGGGGGCGAACACTGAAGCTTTCTTT. The chain links TRBV19 to TRBJ1-1; TRBD1 agrees at 9 bases. V trimming: 5 bases; J trimming: 1 base; junction bases outside the gene matches: 2. The CDR3 has 14 residues. Per the germline V gene, CDR1 is LNHDA and CDR2 is SQIVND (reference sequence).

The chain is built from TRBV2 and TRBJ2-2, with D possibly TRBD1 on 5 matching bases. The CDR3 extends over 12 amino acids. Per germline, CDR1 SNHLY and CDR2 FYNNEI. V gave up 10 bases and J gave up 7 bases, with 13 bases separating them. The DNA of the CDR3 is TGTGCCACCCAGGGATGGGGCGGGGAGCTGTTTTTT. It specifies CATQGWGGELFF.

The CDR3: CASSLWTSGGYNEQFF. The CDR3 DNA sequence: TGCGCCAGCAGCTTGTGGACTAGCGGGGGCTACAATGAGCAGTTCTTC. The chain couples TRBV5-1 to TRBJ2-1; 13 nucleotides match TRBD2. CDR3 length: 16 amino acids. The germline V gene has CDR1 SGHRS and CDR2 YFSETQ. With 1 base clipped from V and 3 bases from J, the junction kept 1 base outside the gene matches.